Listed below are T cell receptor beta chains from one sample, sequenced in a study of graft-versus-host responses after intestinal transplantation. Method: immunoSEQ multiplex PCR; TCRdb's copy keeps in-frame clones and lacks some. The sample has more than 100,000 clones, approximately 94% seen once. Antigens of these TCRs are unknown. The sequences come from unstimulated CD8+ T cells sorted from spleen or lymph node cells, collected before intestinal transplant. The receptors derive from a human donor who received an intestinal transplant. Both conserved end residues are part of each CDR3. Fields, in order: D gene, J gene, V gene, clone size, CDR3 protein, CDR3 DNA. D genes are given only for firm matches. Clone size is stated in some rows and not others, as once, few, many or a class when expanded.

d_gene: .; j_gene: TRBJ1-6; v_gene: TRBV6-1; abundance: .; CDR3aa: CASSPDSYNSPLHF; CDR3nt: TGTGCCAGCAGCCCGGACAGCTATAATTCACCCCTCCACTTT
d_gene: .; j_gene: TRBJ1-5; v_gene: TRBV6-1; abundance: .; CDR3aa: CASSLRDKGNQPQHF; CDR3nt: TGTGCCAGCAGTTTAAGGGATAAGGGCAATCAGCCCCAGCATTTT
d_gene: TRBD2; j_gene: TRBJ2-5; v_gene: TRBV7-8; abundance: .; CDR3aa: CASSAPGAGVGETQYF; CDR3nt: TGTGCCAGCAGCGCCCCAGGAGCGGGGGTAGGAGAGACCCAGTACTTC
d_gene: TRBD1; j_gene: TRBJ2-3; v_gene: TRBV7-9; abundance: .; CDR3aa: CASSLRGGTGYADTQYF; CDR3nt: TGTGCCAGCAGCTTAAGGGGTGGGACAGGATATGCAGATACGCAGTATTTT
d_gene: .; j_gene: TRBJ1-2; v_gene: TRBV11-2; abundance: once; CDR3aa: CASRGLTFLPGYTF; CDR3nt: TGTGCCAGCAGGGGGCTGACATTTCTCCCTGGCTACACCTTC
d_gene: .; j_gene: TRBJ2-1; v_gene: TRBV6-5; abundance: .; CDR3aa: CASSYPPGRGDNEQFF; CDR3nt: TGTGCCAGCAGTTACCCCCCGGGCAGGGGCGACAATGAGCAGTTCTTC
d_gene: TRBD1; j_gene: TRBJ2-7; v_gene: TRBV11-2; abundance: .; CDR3aa: CASSQPKQGVNEQYF; CDR3nt: TGTGCCAGCAGCCAACCAAAACAGGGGGTGAACGAGCAGTACTTC
d_gene: .; j_gene: TRBJ1-2; v_gene: TRBV2; abundance: .; CDR3aa: CARGDGANYGYTF; CDR3nt: TGTGCCAGGGGGGACGGAGCTAACTATGGCTACACCTTC
d_gene: TRBD2; j_gene: TRBJ2-1; v_gene: TRBV7-6; abundance: .; CDR3aa: CASSHERGGNNEQFF; CDR3nt: TGTGCCAGCAGCCATGAGCGGGGGGGAAACAATGAGCAGTTCTTC
d_gene: .; j_gene: TRBJ1-1; v_gene: TRBV7-8; abundance: .; CDR3aa: CASSLQAPNTEAFF; CDR3nt: TGTGCCAGCAGCTTACAGGCGCCAAACACTGAAGCTTTCTTT
d_gene: .; j_gene: TRBJ1-1; v_gene: TRBV5-4; abundance: .; CDR3aa: CASSSGGGTEAFF; CDR3nt: TGTGCCAGCAGCTCTGGTGGCGGCACTGAAGCTTTCTTT
d_gene: .; j_gene: TRBJ2-6; v_gene: TRBV7-9; abundance: .; CDR3aa: CASSLEAAGANVLTF; CDR3nt: TGTGCCAGCAGCTTAGAGGCAGCTGGGGCCAACGTCCTGACTTTC
d_gene: .; j_gene: TRBJ1-1; v_gene: TRBV6-6; abundance: .; CDR3aa: CASSYSKAPTEAFF; CDR3nt: TGTGCCAGCAGTTACTCGAAGGCCCCCACTGAAGCTTTCTTT
d_gene: TRBD2; j_gene: TRBJ2-1; v_gene: TRBV11-2; abundance: .; CDR3aa: CASSPLAGGSNEQFF; CDR3nt: TGTGCCAGCAGCCCCCTAGCGGGGGGATCCAATGAGCAGTTCTTC
d_gene: .; j_gene: TRBJ2-2; v_gene: TRBV10-3; abundance: .; CDR3aa: CAISELGQEGGELFF; CDR3nt: TGTGCCATCAGTGAGCTTGGGCAGGAAGGCGGGGAGCTGTTTTTT
d_gene: TRBD1; j_gene: TRBJ1-2; v_gene: TRBV6-1; abundance: .; CDR3aa: CASSWTGAENYSYTF; CDR3nt: TGTGCCAGCAGTTGGACAGGGGCCGAGAATTATAGCTACACCTTC
d_gene: .; j_gene: TRBJ1-3; v_gene: TRBV7-2; abundance: .; CDR3aa: CASSLETRITGDGNTIYF; CDR3nt: TGTGCCAGCAGCTTAGAGACGAGAATAACAGGCGACGGAAACACCATATATTTT
d_gene: TRBD2; j_gene: TRBJ2-3; v_gene: TRBV4-1; abundance: .; CDR3aa: CASSQEAGGPPDTQYF; CDR3nt: TGCGCCAGCAGCCAAGAAGCGGGGGGGCCCCCAGATACGCAGTATTTT
d_gene: .; j_gene: TRBJ1-3; v_gene: TRBV5-6; abundance: .; CDR3aa: CASSLGVSGNTIYF; CDR3nt: TGTGCCAGCAGCTTGGGCGTCTCTGGAAACACCATATATTTT
d_gene: TRBD1; j_gene: TRBJ2-1; v_gene: TRBV2; abundance: .; CDR3aa: CASSGGQGSPYNEQFF; CDR3nt: TGTGCCAGCAGCGGAGGACAGGGGTCCCCTTACAATGAGCAGTTCTTC
d_gene: .; j_gene: TRBJ2-7; v_gene: TRBV7-6; abundance: .; CDR3aa: CASSLAGNSYEQYF; CDR3nt: TGTGCCAGCAGCTTAGCAGGAAACTCCTACGAGCAGTACTTC
d_gene: TRBD1; j_gene: TRBJ1-5; v_gene: TRBV6-5; abundance: few; CDR3aa: CASSPGQGQPQHF; CDR3nt: TGTGCCAGCAGTCCGGGACAGGGCCAGCCCCAGCATTTT
d_gene: .; j_gene: TRBJ2-3; v_gene: TRBV27; abundance: .; CDR3aa: CASSSMDDTQYF; CDR3nt: TGTGCCAGCAGTTCAATGGACGATACGCAGTATTTT
d_gene: .; j_gene: TRBJ2-7; v_gene: TRBV9; abundance: once; CDR3aa: CASSVGKNYEQYF; CDR3nt: TGTGCCAGCAGCGTAGGGAAGAACTACGAGCAGTACTTC
d_gene: .; j_gene: TRBJ1-2; v_gene: TRBV7-9; abundance: .; CDR3aa: CASSFARQGGYTF; CDR3nt: TGTGCCAGCAGCTTCGCCCGCCAGGGTGGCTACACCTTC
d_gene: TRBD2; j_gene: TRBJ2-7; v_gene: TRBV7-6; abundance: .; CDR3aa: CASSPGLAGDHIYEQYF; CDR3nt: TGTGCCAGCAGCCCGGGACTAGCGGGAGACCATATCTACGAGCAGTACTTC
d_gene: .; j_gene: TRBJ1-1; v_gene: TRBV27; abundance: .; CDR3aa: CASSLVIGRTEAFF; CDR3nt: TGTGCCAGCAGTTTAGTTATCGGAAGGACTGAAGCTTTCTTT
d_gene: .; j_gene: TRBJ2-1; v_gene: TRBV4-2; abundance: .; CDR3aa: CASSQEKWHNEQFF; CDR3nt: TGTGCCAGCAGCCAAGAGAAGTGGCACAATGAGCAGTTCTTC
d_gene: TRBD1; j_gene: TRBJ2-7; v_gene: TRBV12-5; abundance: .; CDR3aa: CASGRTGLTYEQYF; CDR3nt: TGTGCTAGTGGAAGGACAGGTCTAACCTACGAGCAGTACTTC
d_gene: .; j_gene: TRBJ2-3; v_gene: TRBV29-1; abundance: .; CDR3aa: CSVEVGRGTTDTQYF; CDR3nt: TGCAGCGTCGAAGTTGGGCGGGGAACCACAGATACGCAGTATTTT